This TCR beta chain appears in the sequencing data of a study of blood T cell repertoires in COVID-19 (dated by TCRdb to the early 2020s). Turning to the overall study: The collaborator samples originated in the United States, Italy and Spain and spanned the acute and convalescent phases of COVID-19. Deeply sampled blood TCRbeta repertoires from subjects exposed to, actively infected with, or recovered from COVID-19 were included in the dataset. Where available, HLA class I and class II types were obtained from metadata supplied by the sample provider rather than from assay-based typing. The material from the prospective study consisted of cDNA or gDNA derived from T cells, B-cell-depleted T cells, or PBMCs. The repertoires were released in a freely available public database intended as a resource for research on the immune response to SARS-CoV-2. Samples came from the ongoing ImmuneRACE study (first 160 participants) plus 1,254 subjects from 6 global collaborators. Nearly every sample came with metadata listing a de-identified subject ID, COVID-19 status, age in years and sex. The paper as a whole reports these results and caveats: The quantity of clinical and demographic metadata differed by source and by participant and was supplied without curation.

The immunoSEQ Assay, a bias-controlled multiplex PCR, was used to amplify TCRbeta CDR3 regions from genomic DNA. Processing in the source paper ran as follows. The number of nucleated cells in each sample was estimated by amplification of reference gene primers within the assay. Sequence reads were collapsed and filtered to measure the absolute abundance of every unique TCRbeta CDR3 rearrangement. For each sample, productive Simpson clonality was calculated as the square root of Simpson's diversity index over productive rearrangements. This is the immuneACCESS table as TCRdb keeps it, with only in-frame sequences that have V and J called. A part of the clones is gone; compared with another copy, unresolved V genes explain less than half, and the rest is unexplained. That table supplies the V and J calls and clone size; D and trimming were determined from the DNA. A total of approximately 97,000 clones appear in this sample, about 90% of them only once. Just over 2% of the sample comes from the top ten.

At one collaborating source in Seattle, patients were enrolled during active infection and were followed longitudinally through the course of disease. Collaborating institutions collected whole blood in K2EDTA tubes following their own protocols. For TCRbeta analysis, collaborators shipped samples in one of three forms: frozen whole blood, isolated PBMCs, or DNA extracted from either of those sample types. On this clone itself: What antigen it recognizes has not been identified. One junction end does not reproduce the germline sequence, and a read error may be involved.

Sequencing input: peripheral blood. The clonotype was recovered from a man aged 50 or older with COVID-19, enrolled during active disease.

The nucleotide sequence reads as follows: TGTGCCAGCAATATAGCGGGGCATGAGCGGTTCTTC. Its product reads: CASNIAGHERFF. The rearrangement joined TRBV12-3 or TRBV12-4 to TRBJ2-1; TRBD2 lines up with 8 middle nucleotides. Measured from the cysteine to the phenylalanine, the CDR3 is 12 residues long. The DNA shown is the 36-base CDR3, in frame from base 1.